This is a list of T cell receptor beta chains from one sample in a study of T-cell reconstitution after alpha-beta-depleted transplantation in children. Via MiXCR, TCRdb re-called the PCR reads, giving one row per CDR3 protein. The repertoire includes under 250,000 distinct CDR3 sequences, under 20% of them detected once, and around 44% sits in the top ten. Sequenced material: PBMCs, mostly from graft donor cells, taken 360 days after TCRalphabeta/CD19-depleted stem cell transplant. These receptor sequences come from a male patient between 2 and 10 years old who had a stem cell transplant for acute lymphoblastic leukemia, so the T cells may come from the graft donor. Both conserved end residues are part of each CDR3. The D gene is left open where the match is weak. Not every row has a clone size; where given, it reads once, few, many or a size class.

J gene	D gene	V gene	clone size	CDR3 protein	CDR3 DNA
TRBJ2-1	TRBD2	TRBV20-1	few	CSARDPVAGGPYNEQFF	TGCAGTGCTAGAGATCCGGTGGCGGGAGGGCCCTACAATGAGCAGTTCTTC
TRBJ2-7	-	TRBV10-2	-	CASCNGGVDEQYF	TGCGCCAGTTGTAATGGGGGAGTGGACGAGCAGTACTTC
TRBJ2-1	-	TRBV24-1	few	CATSDLGGATYNEQFF	TGTGCCACCAGTGATTTGGGCGGGGCTACCTACAATGAGCAGTTCTTC
TRBJ1-3	-	TRBV28	few	CASSSSPDSGNTIYF	TGTGCCAGCAGTTCCTCCCCGGACTCTGGAAACACCATATATTTT
TRBJ1-1	-	TRBV15	-	CATSREGGREAFF	TGTGCCACCAGCAGAGAGGGGGGGCGTGAAGCTTTCTTT
TRBJ2-7	-	TRBV7-2	-	CASSFTSSYEQYF	TGTGCCAGCAGCTTCACAAGCTCCTACGAGCAGTACTTC
TRBJ1-5	TRBD1	TRBV10-3	few	CAISVYGTGEHQPQHF	TGTGCCATCAGTGTCTACGGGACAGGGGAGCATCAGCCCCAGCATTTT
TRBJ2-4	TRBD1	TRBV30	few	CAGGRGHIQYF	TGTGCCGGGGGTAGGGGGCACATTCAGTACTTC
TRBJ1-2	-	TRBV7-6	-	CASSRGRARTDWDYGYTF	TGTGCCAGCAGCCGAGGAAGGGCGAGGACGGATTGGGACTATGGCTACACCTTC
TRBJ1-5	-	TRBV5-1	few	CASSLIGDNQPQHF	TGCGCCAGCAGCTTGATAGGAGACAATCAGCCCCAGCATTTT
TRBJ1-1	-	TRBV11-2	many	CASSLGQAMNTEAFF	TGTGCCAGCAGCTTAGGACAGGCAATGAACACTGAAGCTTTCTTT
TRBJ1-6	-	TRBV7-9	few	CASSFLEHSPLHF	TGTGCCAGCAGCTTTCTAGAGCATTCACCCCTCCACTTT
TRBJ2-3	-	TRBV4-3	many	CASSQQRVSTDTQYF	TGCGCCAGCAGCCAACAAAGGGTGAGCACAGATACGCAGTATTTT
TRBJ1-1	-	TRBV27	-	CASSLTGLPHTEAFF	TGTGCCAGCAGTTTGACGGGGCTACCCCACACTGAAGCTTTCTTT
TRBJ2-5	TRBD1	TRBV7-6	-	CASSLGQMETQYF	TGTGCCAGCAGCCTGGGACAGATGGAGACCCAGTACTTC
TRBJ1-2	TRBD1	TRBV7-2	-	CASSLTLPGTGYGYTF	TGTGCCAGCAGCCTGACCCTCCCCGGGACAGGGTATGGCTACACCTTC
TRBJ2-1	TRBD1	TRBV4-1	-	CASSVRQGNEQFF	TGCGCCAGCAGCGTCCGACAGGGGAATGAGCAGTTCTTC
TRBJ1-2	-	TRBV6-5	many	CASTEDSNYGYTF	TGTGCCAGCACCGAGGACAGCAACTATGGCTACACCTTC
TRBJ1-6	-	TRBV12-3/TRBV12-4	few	CASSLWGGRDSPLHF	TGTGCCAGCAGTCTATGGGGGGGGCGCGATTCACCCCTCCACTTT
TRBJ2-7	TRBD2	TRBV9	few	CASSLTGGGLEQYF	TGTGCCAGCAGTTTGACGGGGGGTGGCTTGGAGCAGTACTTC
TRBJ2-2	TRBD2	TRBV4-3	-	CASSQVASGGANTGELFF	TGCGCCAGCAGCCAAGTAGCTAGCGGGGGCGCGAACACCGGGGAGCTGTTTTTT
TRBJ2-5	-	TRBV5-5	few	CASSPTLWHPLGETQYF	TGTGCCAGCAGCCCTACCCTTTGGCACCCCCTGGGGGAGACCCAGTACTTC
TRBJ2-1	-	TRBV29-1	-	CSVEAPRRAPLYNEQFF	TGCAGCGTTGAAGCGCCCCGGAGGGCCCCCCTCTACAATGAGCAGTTCTTC
TRBJ1-1	-	TRBV6-2/TRBV6-3	few	CASRPRGNTEAFF	TGTGCCAGCAGACCGAGGGGGAACACTGAAGCTTTCTTT
TRBJ1-2	-	TRBV20-1	-	CSARTPLGGYTF	TGCAGTGCAAGGACACCTCTGGGCGGCTACACCTTC
TRBJ1-1	TRBD1	TRBV29-1	few	CSVWDRGTVSPEAFF	TGCAGCGTCTGGGACAGGGGAACCGTGAGCCCTGAAGCTTTCTTT
TRBJ2-1	-	TRBV28	few	CASRRGGFSYNEQFF	TGTGCCAGTCGGAGGGGGGGGTTCTCCTACAATGAGCAGTTCTTC
TRBJ2-7	-	TRBV4-3	-	CASSQDFTLYEQYF	TGCGCCAGCAGCCAAGATTTCACCCTTTACGAGCAGTACTTC
TRBJ2-1	TRBD2	TRBV9	-	CASSVLAGEPNEQFF	TGTGCCAGCAGCGTACTAGCGGGAGAACCTAATGAGCAGTTCTTC
TRBJ1-3	-	TRBV7-2	-	CASSLVGSGNTIYF	TGTGCCAGCAGCTTAGTGGGGTCTGGAAACACCATATATTTT
TRBJ2-5	TRBD1	TRBV2	few	CASSTGDRETQYF	TGTGCCAGCAGTACAGGGGATCGGGAGACCCAGTACTTC